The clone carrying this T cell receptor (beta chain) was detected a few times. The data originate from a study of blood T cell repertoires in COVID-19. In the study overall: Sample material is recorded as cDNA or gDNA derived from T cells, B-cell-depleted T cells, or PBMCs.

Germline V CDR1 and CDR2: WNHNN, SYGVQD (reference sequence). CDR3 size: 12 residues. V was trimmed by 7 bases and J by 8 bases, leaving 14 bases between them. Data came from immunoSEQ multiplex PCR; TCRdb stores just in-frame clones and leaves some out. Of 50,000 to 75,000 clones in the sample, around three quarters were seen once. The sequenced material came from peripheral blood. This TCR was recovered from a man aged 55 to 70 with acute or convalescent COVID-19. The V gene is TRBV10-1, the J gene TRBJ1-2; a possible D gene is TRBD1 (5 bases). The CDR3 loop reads CASTPDITGYTF. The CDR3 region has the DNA TGCGCCAGCACCCCGGACATAACGGGCTACACCTTC.